This record looks at one T cell receptor (beta chain) sequence and its context. The specificity of this receptor is unknown. Base qualities were left out, and no much larger clone turns up one base away. From the germline V gene (reference sequence), CDR1 is SGHKS and CDR2 is YYEKEE. Deletion took 0 bases off V and 0 bases off J, with a span of 10 bases between the germline ends. The CDR3 spans 15 residues, from the cysteine through the phenylalanine. This entry keeps only the CDR3 DNA: 45 bases, framed from base 1. The sample comes from a study of T cell responses to AZD1222 COVID-19 vaccine (dated by TCRdb to the early 2020s). Context from the whole study: AZD1222 recipients given second doses at about 4 weeks or at about 12 weeks were pooled, since spike-specific TCR depth and breadth were not found to differ between the two schedules. A total of 233 trial participants underwent TCR sequencing, of whom 207 received two doses of AZD1222 and around 25 received two doses of the MenACWY control vaccine. Trial participants were enrolled into age subgroups of 18-55, 56-69 and 70-plus years, which contained approximately 150, 30 and 60 TCR-sequenced participants, respectively.

The time point label here, explained by the study, means: baseline before first vaccination. Vaccinee samples were obtained from the UK trials COV001 and COV002, which included a single-blind randomized controlled phase 2/3 trial of AZD1222 (ChAdOx1 nCoV-19) in healthy adults. Trial participant PBMC samples were collected at day 0 and day 28 after the second dose for TCRbeta chain sequencing. The CDR3 regions of human TCRbeta chains were analyzed by immunosequencing. In the authors' own workflow: Repertoire TCRs were checked for matches against a reference library of SARS-CoV-2-specific TCRs that had been generated using the MIRA antigen-specificity platform. Breadth was defined as the fraction of unique TCRs that were SARS-CoV-2-associated, and depth was defined as the fraction of total T cells that were SARS-CoV-2-associated. Each spike-specific TCR was assigned to its reactive spike region and to a CD4 or CD8 class using the MIRA data. Log10-transformed breadth and depth values were compared by one-way ANOVA with Sidak's multiple comparisons tests. The immuneACCESS repertoire file appears here via TCRdb, limited to in-frame rearrangements. These files lack a portion of the clones; in checked studies, under half of the deficit traces to unresolved V genes, and the cause of the others is not known. V, J and clone size were drawn from that table, and D and trimming were deduced from the DNA. Here the sample has 150,000 or so clones; approximately 90% occur a single time. About 7% of the sample goes to the ten largest clones.

Study-wide conclusions, independent of this receptor: Most participants were white British and females outnumbered males, and the authors suggested that clonal diversity may have been underestimated. The whole spike protein was spanned by vaccine-associated CD4 TCRs, and dominant responses were seen in regions 160-218 and 743-854. After two AZD1222 doses, spike-specific TCR breadth and depth were significantly higher than at day 0 and than in MenACWY recipients. The 56-69-year group was small, and its depth increase did not reach significance, likely because of low power. Conclusions about previously exposed vaccinees are limited because only a handful of AZD1222 recipients were SARS-CoV-2 seropositive at baseline. Nearly half of unique spike-specific TCRs reportedly recognized epitopes outside regions mutated in the B.1.351 and B.1.1.7 variants. Because no samples from the day 14 peak response were available, repertoires could be characterized only after the peak T cell response.

The source was peripheral blood, collected on day 0 of AZD1222 vaccination. The rearrangement joined TRBV5-5 to TRBJ2-7, with an unclear D gene assignment. The source of this sequence is an adult in good health. The nucleotide sequence is TGTGCCAGCAGCTTGGCGGTTGGTAACTCCTACGAGCAGTACTTC. The translation is CASSLAVGNSYEQYF.